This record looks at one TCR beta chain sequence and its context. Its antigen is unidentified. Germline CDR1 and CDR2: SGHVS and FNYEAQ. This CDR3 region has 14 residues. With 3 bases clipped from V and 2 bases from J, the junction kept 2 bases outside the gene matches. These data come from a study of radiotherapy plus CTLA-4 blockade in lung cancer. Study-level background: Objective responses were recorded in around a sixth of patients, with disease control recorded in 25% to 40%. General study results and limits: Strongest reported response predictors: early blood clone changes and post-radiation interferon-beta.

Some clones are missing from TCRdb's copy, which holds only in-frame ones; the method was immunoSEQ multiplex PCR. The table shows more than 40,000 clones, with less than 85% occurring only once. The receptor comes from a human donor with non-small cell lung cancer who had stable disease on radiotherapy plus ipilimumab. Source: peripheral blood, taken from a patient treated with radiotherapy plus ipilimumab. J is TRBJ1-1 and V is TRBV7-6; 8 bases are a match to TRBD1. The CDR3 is CASSLTGENTEAFF. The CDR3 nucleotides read TGTGCCAGCAGCTTGACAGGGGAAAACACTGAAGCTTTCTTT.